This entry lists 30 T cell receptor beta chains sequenced from one sample in a study of tumor and adjacent non-tumor tissue in lung cancer. This sample's RNA came from whole unsorted tissue. The library came from three nested PCR rounds adapted from ARM-PCR protocols. TCRdb independently ran MiXCR on the multiplex PCR reads; one entry per CDR3 protein. Seen here are about 93,000 distinct CDR3 sequences, roughly three fifths observed once, and the top ten hold about 16%. What was sequenced was lung tumor tissue. The receptors were sampled from a man in his sixties or seventies with non-small cell lung cancer.

This clonotype was counted many times. The V and J genes are TRBV20-1 and TRBJ1-1; the match to TRBD1 covers 9 bases. V shed 3 bases, J shed 5 bases, and the junction held 7 bases outside the gene matches. This CDR3 is built from 14 residues. Germline values: CDR1 DFQATT, CDR2 SNEGSKA (reference sequence). CDR3 amino acids: CSARAGTGLTEAFF. The CDR3 DNA follows: TGCAGTGCTAGGGCCGGGACAGGGTTGACTGAAGCTTTCTTT.

With respect to this clonotype: The junction departs from the called germline gene at one end, perhaps through a read error. This chain joins TRBV6-1 and TRBJ1-1; D is ambiguous. This CDR3 has 14 residues. Germline CDR1 MNHNS, CDR2 SASEGT. The chain's CDR3 is CVSSEWVTNIEAFF. CDR3 in DNA: TGTGTCAGCAGTGAGTGGGTTACCAACATTGAAGCTTTCTTT.

A word on this clonotype: This may be a read error, as it is one base from a much larger clone. The genes are TRBV11-2 and TRBJ2-5; 8 bases agree with TRBD2. In germline, CDR1 is SGHAT, CDR2 FQNNGV. The CDR3 contains 14 residues. CDR3 amino acids: CTSSPAGERETQYF. The CDR3 DNA reads TGTACCAGCAGTCCAGCGGGGGAGAGGGAGACCCAGTACTTC.

Concerning this clonotype itself: An end of the junction differs from the germline gene, which may be a read error. This chain connects TRBV5-8 to TRBJ1-2; the D is unclear. CDR1 is SGHTS and CDR2 is YDEGEE in the germline V gene. This CDR3 has 12 amino acids. DNA of the CDR3: TGTGCCAGCAGCATAGAGGGCTATGGCTATACCTTC. It codes for CASSIEGYGYTF.

The V call is TRBV5-1, the J call TRBJ1-5; D is unresolved. Trimming stripped 2 bases from V and 2 bases from J, with 11 bases between. This CDR3 has 15 residues. Looked up from germline, CDR1 is SGHRS and CDR2 is YFSETQ. The CDR3 loop is CASSFEEQGNQPQHF. The CDR3 region has the DNA TGCGCCAGCAGCTTCGAAGAGCAGGGCAATCAGCCCCAGCATTTT.

This clonotype has at least ten counts. This chain links TRBV6-5 with TRBJ1-1; D call uncertain. Deletions cut 6 bases from V and 1 base from J, with 9 bases between. The germline CDR1 and CDR2 sequences are MNHEY and SVGAGI. The length of the CDR3 is 13 residues. The CDR3 loop reads CASRRAGNTEAFF. CDR3 coding DNA: TGTGCCAGCAGGAGGGCAGGGAACACTGAAGCTTTCTTT.

About this clonotype itself: Its ends do not fully match the called genes, so a read error is possible. The chain has TRBV4-1 and TRBJ2-7, with TRBD2 matching 7 bases. CDR3 size: 16 residues. In germline, CDR1 is MGHRA, CDR2 YSYEKL. The CDR3 DNA sequence: TGTGCCAGCAGCCATTATCGGGTAGCGGGCTACTACGAGCAGTACTTC. Its translation: CASSHYRVAGYYEQYF.

The chain uses TRBV10-3 and TRBJ2-7, with D possibly matching TRBD2 (6 bases). The CDR3 sequence is 15 residues long. Trimming stripped 7 bases from V and 5 bases from J, with 21 bases between. Germline V gene sequence: CDR1 ENHRY, CDR2 SYGVKD. CDR3 region: CAINGGKKQGHEQYF. In DNA, the CDR3 is TGTGCCATCAACGGGGGAAAAAAGCAGGGTCACGAGCAGTACTTC.

As to this clonotype: A much more abundant neighbour one base away suggests this may be a read error. The rearrangement links TRBV5-1 to TRBJ2-5; D not certain. The ends were cut back, 4 bases at V and 2 bases at J, with 15 bases in the middle. In germline, CDR1 is SGHRS, CDR2 YFSETQ. This CDR3 spans 15 amino acids. The CDR3 here is CASSASGVGQETQYF. CDR3 DNA sequence: TGCGCCAGCAGCGCGTCTGGAGTGGGACAAGAGACCCAGTACTTC.

In regard to this clonotype: One end of the junction fails to match germline, which may point to a read error. The rearrangement joins TRBV6-5 to TRBJ2-2, with a possible D match to TRBD1 (6 bases). Germline V gene lookup returns CDR1 MNHEY and CDR2 SVGAGI. The CDR3 contains 14 residues. CDR3 residues: CASNGQGSAGDLFF. Written as DNA, the CDR3 is TGTGCCAGCAATGGGCAGGGGTCCGCCGGGGACCTGTTTTTT.

V and J are TRBV6-6 and TRBJ2-7; 7 bases fit TRBD2. CDR3 length: 14 residues. Unmatched junction bases numbered 14, after V lost 6 bases and J lost 9 bases. Germline V gives CDR1 MNHNY, CDR2 SVGAGI (reference sequence). This chain's CDR3 is CASSRSGGSYRQYF. CDR3 sequence (DNA): TGTGCCAGCAGCCGGTCGGGCGGGAGCTACAGGCAGTACTTC.

The chain uses TRBV6-6 and TRBJ2-1, with 8 positions matching TRBD2. The germline CDR1 and CDR2 sequences are MNHNY and SVGAGI (reference sequence). The CDR3 length is 17 residues. J gave up 6 bases and V 5 bases, and 15 bases lay outside the gene matches. DNA for the CDR3: TGTGCCAGCAGTCCCCACTCTCGGACTAGCCGCCTCAATGAGCAGTTCTTC. Protein: CASSPHSRTSRLNEQFF.

As for this clonotype: A read error may be the cause here, since a much bigger clone is one base away. This chain uses TRBV20-1 with TRBJ2-5; TRBD2 aligns across 9 bases. This CDR3 spans 15 amino acids. Per germline, CDR1 DFQATT and CDR2 SNEGSKA (reference sequence). Here the CDR3 reads CNASGAGALQETQYF. The CDR3, as DNA: TGCAATGCTAGCGGGGCGGGGGCCCTCCAAGAGACCCAGTACTTC.

As to this clonotype: Compared with germline, one end of the junction differs, possibly owing to a read error. CDR3 residues: CASSLGQGPTLTQYF. In DNA form, the CDR3 reads TGTGCTAGCAGCTTAGGTCAGGGGCCCACTCTAACCCAGTACTTC. V usage is TRBV7-9 and J usage is TRBJ2-5, with a tentative D call TRBD1 (6 bases). The CDR3 has 15 residues. In germline, CDR1 is SEHNR, CDR2 FQNEAQ (reference sequence).

As concerns this clonotype: Its ends do not fully match the called genes, so a read error is possible. The rearrangement uses TRBV7-9 and TRBJ2-7; perhaps TRBD2 as D (5 bases). The CDR3 runs to 13 residues. The V gene's germline CDR1 is SEHNR and CDR2 FQNEAQ (reference sequence). The CDR3: CVSSPGSSYEQYF. CDR3 DNA sequence: TGTGTCAGCAGCCCGGGGTCTTCCTACGAGCAGTACTTC.

This clonotype was recorded once. The V gene is TRBV12-3 or TRBV12-4, the J gene TRBJ1-1; weak D call: TRBD1 (6 bases). Between the trimmed V and J ends, which lost 3 bases and 4 bases, there was a span of 12 bases. The CDR3 is 14 amino acids. The chain's CDR3 is CASSFRGGSTEAFF. CDR3 DNA sequence: TGTGCCAGCAGTTTTCGAGGGGGTTCCACTGAAGCTTTCTTT.

This sequence joins TRBV20-1 and TRBJ2-1, with 10 bases aligning to TRBD2. The trim removed 3 bases at V and 10 bases at J, leaving 12 bases unmatched. This CDR3 is 15 amino acids long. Germline V gene lookup returns CDR1 DFQATT and CDR2 SNEGSKA (reference sequence). CDR3 DNA: TGCAGTGCTAGTGAGGTAGCGGGGGGTACAAAGGAGCAGTTCTTC. Protein: CSASEVAGGTKEQFF.

At least ten counts were recorded for this clonotype. The chain employs TRBV6-1 and TRBJ2-7, with D unresolved. The CDR3 sequence is 13 residues long. Trimming pared 0 bases from V and 7 bases from J, leaving 10 bases between. Germline-derived CDR1 and CDR2 are MNHNS and SASEGT. The CDR3 DNA sequence: TGTGCCAGCAGTGAAGCGCTGGCGAGGGAGCAGTACTTC. It yields the protein CASSEALAREQYF.

In regard to this clonotype: This may be a read error, as it is one base from a much larger clone. V and J are TRBV11-2 and TRBJ2-1, with D perhaps being TRBD1 or TRBD2 (7 bases each). The V gene's germline CDR1 is SGHAT and CDR2 FQNNGV. V lost 5 bases, J lost 8 bases, and 13 bases lay in between. The CDR3 length is 13 residues. Here the CDR3 DNA reads TGTGCCAGCAGCGTCCAGGGGGGGGATGAGCAGTTCTTC. As protein: CASSVQGGDEQFF.

In this sample, this clonotype turned up many times. Possible read error: a much larger clone is one base away. This chain joins TRBV11-2 and TRBJ2-1; no reliable D call. The V gene's germline CDR1 is SGHAT and CDR2 FQNNGV. V was pared by 0 bases and J by 9 bases, with 12 bases between. This CDR3 is built from 14 residues. The chain's CDR3 is CASSLERLISEQFF. Here the CDR3 DNA reads TGTGCCAGCAGCTTAGAGAGGTTGATCAGTGAGCAGTTCTTC. Full variable domain (missing parts from reference TRBV11-2 and TRBJ2-1): EAGVAQSPRYKIIEKRQSVAFWCNPISGHATLYWYQQILGQGPKLLIQFQNNGVVDDSQLPKDRFSAERLKGVDSTLKIQPAKLEDSAVYLCASSLERLISEQFFGPGTRLTVL.

A remark on this clonotype: This may arise from a read error, as a much more abundant clone is one base away. The V call is TRBV14, the J call TRBJ2-2; 9 bases map to TRBD2. CDR3 size: 17 residues. From germline, CDR1 is SGHDN and CDR2 FVKESK. With V trimmed by 4 bases and J by 5 bases, 11 bases remained unmatched. The CDR3 here is CASSPLAGDATTGELFF. CDR3 DNA: TGTGCCAGCAGCCCTTTAGCGGGGGATGCAACAACCGGGGAGCTGTTTTTT.

This clonotype appeared once. The rearrangement joins TRBV10-3 to TRBJ1-1; 9 bases agree with TRBD1. Germline V CDR1 and CDR2: ENHRY, SYGVKD. With 11 bases clipped from V and 5 bases from J, the junction kept 12 bases outside the gene matches. The CDR3 length is 14 residues. The CDR3 nucleotides read TGTGCCGCCAGGAAGGACAGGGGATATACTGAAGCTTTCTTT. Encoded protein: CAARKDRGYTEAFF.

Note on this clonotype: This may be a read error, as it is one base from a much larger clone. The chain combines TRBV28 with TRBJ2-6, with unresolved D. The germline CDR1 and CDR2 sequences are MDHEN and SYDVKM. CDR3 length: 16 residues. V was cut by 7 bases and J by 0 bases, with 13 bases left in between. CDR3 DNA: TGTGCCAGCAATCCGCCTGGTCTCTCTGGGGCCAACGTCCTGACTTTC. Protein: CASNPPGLSGANVLTF.

With respect to this clonotype: Sequence at one end of the junction differs from germline and may be a read error. V usage is TRBV11-2 and J usage is TRBJ2-5; D remains unclear. Germline CDR1 SGHAT, CDR2 FQNNGV. The length of the CDR3 is 13 residues. The CDR3 DNA follows: TGTGCCAGCAACTTAGACCCCCAAGAGACCAAGTACTTC. Its translation is CASNLDPQETKYF.

Details on this clonotype: This may come from a read error, since a much larger clone is one base off. The rearrangement uses TRBV20-1 and TRBJ1-2, with D hard to call. V gave up 6 bases and J gave up 6 bases, with 14 bases separating them. Germline assignment: CDR1 DFQATT and CDR2 SNEGSKA (reference sequence). The CDR3 covers 12 residues. CDR3 loop: CSARTGGNGYTF. The CDR3 DNA reads as TGCAGTGCCCGGACGGGAGGTAATGGCTACACCTTC.

Of note for this clonotype: One end of the junction is discordant with germline, which a read error may explain. The J gene is TRBJ2-7, the V gene TRBV29-1, with a weak D call TRBD2 (6 bases). The CDR3 spans 16 residues. Germline V gene data show CDR1 as SQVTM and CDR2 as ANQGSEA. The CDR3 protein is CSVVSLAGPSSYELYF. CDR3 nucleotides: TGCAGCGTTGTATCACTAGCAGGACCTAGCTCCTACGAGCTGTACTTC.

This clonotype was found a few times. Possible read error: a much larger clone is one base away. This chain links TRBV4-1 with TRBJ2-7; D may be TRBD1 (6 bases). The CDR3 totals 17 residues. The germline V gene has CDR1 MGHRA and CDR2 YSYEKL. The CDR3 loop is CASCQQGSGPSSYEQYF. CDR3 sequence (DNA): TGCGCCAGCTGCCAACAGGGCAGCGGCCCTAGCTCCTACGAGCAGTACTTC.

On this clonotype itself: The junction departs from the called germline gene at one end, perhaps through a read error. The V call is TRBV6-1, the J call TRBJ2-7, with D maybe TRBD2 (5 bases). This CDR3 contains 11 residues. The germline gives CDR1 MNHNS, CDR2 SASEGT. CDR3 amino acids: CTSSATTEQYF. CDR3 bases: TGTACCAGCAGTGCGACTACCGAGCAGTATTTC.

Regarding this clonotype: A much larger clone differs by one base, so this may be a read error. The chain is built from TRBV30 and TRBJ1-5; D is ambiguous. The CDR3 is 13 residues long. The germline V gene has CDR1 GTSNPN and CDR2 SVGIG (reference sequence). The CDR3 DNA is TGTGCCCGGAGTGTGGGTGGTCATCAGCCCCAGCATTTT. Translated, it gives CARSVGGHQPQHF. The entire variable domain, with the rest obtained from reference TRBV30 and TRBJ1-5, is as follows: SQTIHQWPATLVQPVGSPLSLECTVEGTSNPNLYWYRQAAGRGLQLLFYSVGIGQISSEVPQNLSASRPQDRQFILSSKKLLLSDSGFYLCARSVGGHQPQHFGDGTRLSIL.

This clonotype was seen at least ten times. The V and J genes are TRBV20-1 and TRBJ1-2, with D perhaps TRBD1 (5 bases). Germline assignment: CDR1 DFQATT and CDR2 SNEGSKA (reference sequence). The V gene lost 0 bases and the J gene lost 3 bases, with 8 bases spanning the gap. The CDR3 sequence is 13 residues long. CDR3 in DNA: TGCAGTGCTAGAGATCGGGGGTACTATGGCTACACCTTC. It encodes CSARDRGYYGYTF.